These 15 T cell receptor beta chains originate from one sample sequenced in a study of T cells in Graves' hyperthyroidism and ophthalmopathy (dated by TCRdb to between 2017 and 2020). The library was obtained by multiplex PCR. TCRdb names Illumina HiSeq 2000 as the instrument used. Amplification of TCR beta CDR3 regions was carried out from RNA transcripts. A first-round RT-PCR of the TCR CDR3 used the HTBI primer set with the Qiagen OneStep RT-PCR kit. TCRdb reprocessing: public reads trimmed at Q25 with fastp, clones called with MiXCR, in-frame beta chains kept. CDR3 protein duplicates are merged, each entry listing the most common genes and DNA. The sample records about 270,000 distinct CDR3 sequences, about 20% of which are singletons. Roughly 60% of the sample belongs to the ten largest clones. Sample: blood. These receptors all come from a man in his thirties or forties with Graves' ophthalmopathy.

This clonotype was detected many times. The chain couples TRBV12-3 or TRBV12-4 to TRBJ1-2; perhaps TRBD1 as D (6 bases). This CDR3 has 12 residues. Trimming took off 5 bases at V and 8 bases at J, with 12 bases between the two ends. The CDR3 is CASSNRARGYTF. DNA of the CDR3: TGTGCCAGCAGTAACAGGGCTCGAGGCTACACCTTC.

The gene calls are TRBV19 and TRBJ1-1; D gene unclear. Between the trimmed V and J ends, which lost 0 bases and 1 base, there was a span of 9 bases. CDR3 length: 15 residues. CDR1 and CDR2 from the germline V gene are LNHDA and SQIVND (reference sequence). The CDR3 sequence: CASSIDEEGNTEAFF. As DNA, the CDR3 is TGTGCCAGTAGTATAGATGAAGAGGGGAACACTGAAGCTTTCTTT.

Written as DNA, the CDR3 is TGCAGTGCTCAGACTAGCTCAGATACGCAGTATTTT. It is translated as CSAQTSSDTQYF. The V gene is TRBV20-1, the J gene TRBJ2-3; 7 bases are a match to TRBD2. There are 12 residues in the CDR3. The J segment lost 4 bases and the V segment lost 5 bases, leaving 3 bases of the junction unmatched. Per germline, CDR1 DFQATT and CDR2 SNEGSKA (reference sequence).

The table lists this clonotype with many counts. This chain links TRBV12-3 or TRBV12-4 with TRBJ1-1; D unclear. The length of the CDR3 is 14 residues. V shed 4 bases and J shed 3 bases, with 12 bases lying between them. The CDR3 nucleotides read TGTGCCAGCAGTTCTACTGAATCCTACACTGAAGCTTTCTTT. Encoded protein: CASSSTESYTEAFF.

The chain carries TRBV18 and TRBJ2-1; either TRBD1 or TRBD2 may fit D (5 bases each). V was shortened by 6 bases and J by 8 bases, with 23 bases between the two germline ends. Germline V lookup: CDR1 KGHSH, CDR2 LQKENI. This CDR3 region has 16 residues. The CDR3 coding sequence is TGTGCCAGCTCCGTCCAGGGTGCCGGGATTGGCCATGAGCAGTTCTTC. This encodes CASSVQGAGIGHEQFF. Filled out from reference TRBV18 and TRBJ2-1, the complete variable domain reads NAGVMQNPRHLVRRRGQEARLRCSPMKGHSHVYWYRQLPEEGLKFMVYLQKENIIDESGMPKERFSAEFPKEGPSILRIQQVVRGDSAAYFCASSVQGAGIGHEQFFGPGTRLTVL.

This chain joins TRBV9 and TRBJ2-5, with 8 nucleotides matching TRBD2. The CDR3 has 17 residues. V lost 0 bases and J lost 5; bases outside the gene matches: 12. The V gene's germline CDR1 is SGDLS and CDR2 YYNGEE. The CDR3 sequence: CASSVGGLGVRRETQYF. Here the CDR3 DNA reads TGTGCCAGCAGCGTAGGGGGACTAGGCGTTAGGAGGGAGACCCAGTACTTC.

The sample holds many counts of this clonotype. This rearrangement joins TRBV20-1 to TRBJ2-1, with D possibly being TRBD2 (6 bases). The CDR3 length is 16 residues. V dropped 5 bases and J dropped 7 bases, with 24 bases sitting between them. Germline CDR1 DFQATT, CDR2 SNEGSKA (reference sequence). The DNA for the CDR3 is TGCAGTGCTGAGGACCGGGGGAGAGGGGCGGCAAATGAGCAGTTCTTC. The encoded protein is CSAEDRGRGAANEQFF.

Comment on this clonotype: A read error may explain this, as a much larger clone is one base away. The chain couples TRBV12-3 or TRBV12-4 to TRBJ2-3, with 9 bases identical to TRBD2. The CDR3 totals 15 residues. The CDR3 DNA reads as TGTGCCAGCAGTCCACATAGCGGGAGTACAGATGCGCAGTATTTT. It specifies CASSPHSGSTDAQYF.

The CDR3 coding sequence is TGTGCCAGCAGCCAAAATCCGGGAGGAAGGAATCAGCCCCAGCATTTT. Translated, it gives CASSQNPGGRNQPQHF. This rearrangement joins TRBV7-8 to TRBJ1-5; D is unresolved. The germline V and J ends were trimmed by 5 bases and 4 bases, with 18 bases remaining between them. The CDR3 has 16 residues. The germline CDR1 and CDR2 sequences are SGHVS and FQNEAQ.

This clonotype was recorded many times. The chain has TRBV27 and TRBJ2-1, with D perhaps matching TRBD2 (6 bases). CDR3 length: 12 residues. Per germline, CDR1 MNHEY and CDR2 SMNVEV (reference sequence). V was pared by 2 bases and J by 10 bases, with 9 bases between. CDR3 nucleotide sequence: TGTGCCAGCAGTTTAGCGGGAAAAGAGCAGTTCTTC. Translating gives CASSLAGKEQFF.

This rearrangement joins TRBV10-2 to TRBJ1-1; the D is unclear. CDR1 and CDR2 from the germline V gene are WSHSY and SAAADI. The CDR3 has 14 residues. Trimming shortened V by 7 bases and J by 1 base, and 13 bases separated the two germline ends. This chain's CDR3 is CASNTGRQNTEAFF. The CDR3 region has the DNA TGCGCCAGCAATACCGGGAGACAGAACACTGAAGCTTTCTTT.

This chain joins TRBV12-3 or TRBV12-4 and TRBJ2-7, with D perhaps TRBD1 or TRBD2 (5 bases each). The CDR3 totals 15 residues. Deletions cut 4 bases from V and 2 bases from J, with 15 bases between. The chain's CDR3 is CASSSHRTGTYEQYF. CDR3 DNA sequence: TGTGCCAGCAGTTCTCACAGGACTGGTACCTACGAGCAGTACTTC.

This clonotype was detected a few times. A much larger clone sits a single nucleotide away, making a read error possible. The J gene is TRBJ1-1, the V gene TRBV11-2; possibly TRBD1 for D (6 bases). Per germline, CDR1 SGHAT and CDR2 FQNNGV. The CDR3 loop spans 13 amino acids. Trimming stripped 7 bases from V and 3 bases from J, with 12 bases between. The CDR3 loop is CASIYNRDTEAFF. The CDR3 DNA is TGTGCCAGCATCTACAACAGGGACACTGAAGCTTTCTTT.

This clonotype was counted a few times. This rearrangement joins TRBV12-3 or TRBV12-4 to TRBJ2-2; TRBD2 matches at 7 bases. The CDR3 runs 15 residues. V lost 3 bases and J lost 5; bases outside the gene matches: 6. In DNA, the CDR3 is TGTGCCAGCAGTTTGGGGGAAGCGGGGACCGGGGAGCTGTTTTTT. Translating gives CASSLGEAGTGELFF.

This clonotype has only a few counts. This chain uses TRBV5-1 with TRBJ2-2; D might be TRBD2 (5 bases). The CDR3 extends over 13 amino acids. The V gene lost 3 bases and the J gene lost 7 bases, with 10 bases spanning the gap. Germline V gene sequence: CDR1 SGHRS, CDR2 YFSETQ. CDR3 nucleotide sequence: TGCGCCAGCAGCTCGCTGGGGAGCGGGGAGCTGTTTTTT. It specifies CASSSLGSGELFF. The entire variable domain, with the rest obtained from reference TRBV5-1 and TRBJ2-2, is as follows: KAGVTQTPRYLIKTRGQQVTLSCSPISGHRSVSWYQQTPGQGLQFLFEYFSETQRNKGNFPGRFSGRQFSNSRSEMNVSTLELGDSALYLCASSSLGSGELFFGEGSRLTVL.